Below, 26 T cell receptor beta chains from the same sample are listed, as sequenced in a study of T cell changes during pregnancy in multiple sclerosis. TCRdb's table, derived via immunoSEQ multiplex PCR, lists solely in-frame clones and lacks some. The sample contains 70,000 to 95,000 clones, 93% of which appear only once. Sequences were derived from peripheral blood, sampled in the second trimester of pregnancy. The receptors originated from a female donor with multiple sclerosis, enrolled in a pregnancy study.

V and J are TRBV2 and TRBJ1-1, with TRBD1 matching 11 bases. Germline trimming cut 9 bases from V and 5 bases from J; bases unmatched to any gene: 5. The CDR3 runs to 13 residues. From germline, CDR1 is SNHLY and CDR2 FYNNEI. CDR3 sequence reads: CARDRGRRTEAFF. CDR3 coding DNA: TGTGCCAGGGACAGGGGGCGTAGAACTGAAGCTTTCTTT.

The chain joins TRBV7-6 to TRBJ2-7, with TRBD1 matching over 7 bases. The CDR3 runs to 14 residues. Germline V lookup: CDR1 SGHVS, CDR2 FNYEAQ. The V segment lost 5 bases and the J segment 6 bases; nucleotides outside the gene matches: 10. The CDR3, as DNA: TGTGCCAGCAGCAGAACTGGGACAGTAGCCGAGCAGTACTTC. This gives the protein CASSRTGTVAEQYF.

The chain links TRBV7-9 to TRBJ1-5; TRBD1 agrees at 8 bases. Germline trimming cut 5 bases from V and 4 bases from J; bases unmatched to any gene: 4. CDR3 length: 14 amino acids. Germline loops: CDR1 SEHNR, CDR2 FQNEAQ (reference sequence). The CDR3 loop is CASSHGDRNQPQHF. CDR3 in DNA: TGTGCCAGCAGCCACGGGGACAGGAATCAGCCCCAGCATTTT. The full variable domain, with the rest looked up from reference TRBV7-9 and TRBJ1-5, is DTGVSQNPRHKITKRGQNVTFRCDPISEHNRLYWYRQTLGQGPEFLTYFQNEAQLEKSRLLSDRFSAERPKGSFSTLEIQRTEQGDSAMYLCASSHGDRNQPQHFGDGTRLSIL.

V is TRBV28 and J is TRBJ1-3, with a tentative D call TRBD1 (6 bases). The ends were cut back, 6 bases at V and 3 bases at J, with 18 bases in the middle. The CDR3 has 16 amino acids. Germline V gene sequence: CDR1 MDHEN, CDR2 SYDVKM. This chain's CDR3 is CASRPQGLIDGNTIYF. Here the CDR3 DNA reads TGTGCCAGCAGGCCCCAGGGGCTTATAGATGGAAACACCATATATTTT. Together with reference TRBV28 and TRBJ1-3, the CDR3 gives the full variable domain: DVKVTQSSRYLVKRTGEKVFLECVQDMDHENMFWYRQDPGLGLRLIYFSYDVKMKEKGDIPEGYSVSREKKERFSLILESASTNQTSMYLCASRPQGLIDGNTIYFGEGSWLTVV.

This clone appeared once. This sequence joins TRBV15 and TRBJ2-7; D may be TRBD2 (6 bases). The germline CDR1 and CDR2 sequences are LNHNV and YYDKDF (reference sequence). V gave up 5 bases and J gave up 4 bases, with 15 bases separating them. The CDR3 is made up of 14 amino acids. The CDR3 DNA is TGTGCCACCAGCCGGGGGACGGATTATTACGAGCAGTACTTC. Its protein is CATSRGTDYYEQYF. Full variable domain (outside the CDR3, taken from reference TRBV15 and TRBJ2-7): DAMVIQNPRYQVTQFGKPVTLSCSQTLNHNVMYWYQQKSSQAPKLLFHYYDKDFNNEADTPDNFQSRRPNTSFCFLDIRSPGLGDTAMYLCATSRGTDYYEQYFGPGTRLTVT.

This sequence joins TRBV7-3 and TRBJ1-1; 7 nucleotides line up with TRBD1. Germline V lookup: CDR1 SGHTA, CDR2 FQGTGA. This CDR3 has 14 amino acids. V was clipped by 3 bases and J by 4 bases; unmatched bases: 5. CDR3 loop: CASSLMTGPTEAFF. The CDR3 region has the DNA TGTGCCAGCAGCTTGATGACAGGGCCCACTGAAGCTTTCTTT.

This clone is a singleton in its sample. V and J are TRBV15 and TRBJ2-1; 10 bases match TRBD1. The ends lost 3 bases at V and 7 bases at J; junction bases unmatched: 6. Germline V CDR1 and CDR2: LNHNV, YYDKDF (reference sequence). CDR3 length: 15 residues. CDR3 sequence (DNA): TGTGCCACCAGCAGCCCGGGACAGGGGTCGAATGAGCAGTTCTTC. Amino acids: CATSSPGQGSNEQFF.

The chain couples TRBV6-5 to TRBJ1-6, with D possibly being TRBD1 (5 bases). Germline CDR1 MNHEY, CDR2 SVGAGI. Trimming shortened V by 4 bases and J by 10 bases, and 11 bases separated the two germline ends. The CDR3 sequence is 13 residues long. Here the CDR3 DNA reads TGTGCCAGCAGTTCAAGGGGTCGGTCACCCCTCCACTTT. The encoded protein is CASSSRGRSPLHF.

The CDR3 DNA reads as TGTGCCAGCAGTGAACAGGGACAGGGCTACGAGCAGTACTTC. Translating it yields CASSEQGQGYEQYF. This chain links TRBV6-1 with TRBJ2-7; 9 positions match TRBD1. Germline-derived CDR1 and CDR2 are MNHNS and SASEGT. The J segment lost 3 bases and the V segment lost 2 bases, leaving 2 bases of the junction unmatched. There are 14 residues in the CDR3.

The V gene is TRBV11-1, the J gene TRBJ2-7; tentative D call: TRBD1 (7 bases). The V end was cut by 5 bases, the J end by 2 bases, with 16 bases between. There are 15 residues in the CDR3. Germline V gene data show CDR1 as SGHAT and CDR2 as FQDESV (reference sequence). The CDR3 DNA reads as TGTGCCAGCAGCCAGGGGGTAGGCGGGACCTACGAGCAGTACTTC. Its protein is CASSQGVGGTYEQYF.

The rearrangement joins TRBV4-1 to TRBJ2-5; 13 nucleotides align to TRBD2. Germline V gene data show CDR1 as MGHRA and CDR2 as YSYEKL. There are 18 residues in the CDR3. J was trimmed by 3 bases and V by 3 bases; bases with no gene match: 10. CDR3: CASSQVLAGGPAEETQYF. The CDR3 bases are TGCGCCAGCAGCCAGGTACTAGCGGGGGGGCCCGCGGAAGAGACCCAGTACTTC.

The chain employs TRBV6-5 and TRBJ1-4; D ambiguous. Trimming took 0 bases from V and 8 from J, leaving 10 bases between them. Germline V CDR1 and CDR2: MNHEY, SVGAGI. The CDR3 is made up of 14 amino acids. Here the CDR3 reads CASSYSGVMEKLFF. Here the CDR3 DNA reads TGTGCCAGCAGTTACTCCGGGGTTATGGAAAAACTGTTTTTT.

This clone was observed a single time. This chain joins TRBV9 and TRBJ2-1; D call uncertain. The CDR3 is 14 residues long. The V end was cut by 0 bases, the J end by 5 bases, with 9 bases between. Germline assignment: CDR1 SGDLS and CDR2 YYNGEE. As DNA, the CDR3 is TGTGCCAGCAGCGTAGTTATTAGTGACAATGAGCAGTTCTTC. Amino acid sequence: CASSVVISDNEQFF.

The chain has TRBV5-6 and TRBJ1-5; 7 nucleotides match TRBD1. Per germline, CDR1 SGHDT and CDR2 YYEEEE. This CDR3 has 16 amino acids. Trimming took 0 bases from V and 2 from J; bases not matched to a gene: 5. CDR3 protein: CASSLGQGPGNQPQHF. CDR3 nucleotides: TGTGCCAGCAGCTTGGGACAGGGTCCTGGCAATCAGCCCCAGCATTTT. Looking up the rest from reference TRBV5-6 and TRBJ1-5 gives the full variable domain: DAGVTQSPTHLIKTRGQQVTLRCSPKSGHDTVSWYQQALGQGPQFIFQYYEEEERQRGNFPDRFSGHQFPNYSSELNVNALLLGDSALYLCASSLGQGPGNQPQHFGDGTRLSIL.

V gene TRBV5-1 combines with J gene TRBJ2-2, with TRBD1 matching 8 bases. CDR3 length: 17 amino acids. Per the germline V gene, CDR1 is SGHRS and CDR2 is YFSETQ. The V gene end was trimmed by 2 bases and the J gene end by 6 bases; junction bases not matched to a gene: 12. The CDR3 DNA reads as TGCGCCAGCAGCTTCGGACAGGGAGGCTCGTTCGCCGGGGAGCTGTTTTTT. This encodes CASSFGQGGSFAGELFF.

This clone was detected once. The rearrangement joins TRBV5-1 to TRBJ2-5, with D tentatively TRBD2 (6 bases). With 0 bases removed from V and 1 base from J, the gap between germline ends came to 13 bases. CDR1 SGHRS and CDR2 YFSETQ come from the germline V gene. The CDR3 totals 16 residues. The CDR3 here is CASSLDSGDFQETQYF. The CDR3 bases are TGCGCCAGCAGCTTGGACTCGGGGGACTTCCAAGAGACCCAGTACTTC.

The rearrangement joins TRBV10-3 to TRBJ2-7; 8 bases fit TRBD2. Germline lookup yields CDR1 ENHRY and CDR2 SYGVKD. After removal of 0 bases from V and 3 bases from J, the junction contained 4 bases not matched to a gene. The CDR3 runs 15 residues. The CDR3: CAISESSGGLYEQYF. CDR3 DNA sequence: TGTGCCATCAGTGAGTCCAGCGGGGGACTCTACGAGCAGTACTTC.

V usage is TRBV6-5 and J usage is TRBJ2-6; a possible D gene is TRBD2 (5 bases). The CDR3 spans 15 residues. CDR1 and CDR2 (germline): MNHEY, SVGAGI. Deletions cut 7 bases from V and 2 bases from J, with 12 bases between. The CDR3 coding sequence is TGTGCCAGCACCCTCGGGGTGGCTGGGGCCAACGTCCTGACTTTC. This translates into CASTLGVAGANVLTF.

J is TRBJ2-7 and V is TRBV29-1; 7 bases align to TRBD1. J gave up 0 bases and V 1 base, and 15 bases lay outside the gene matches. CDR1 is SQVTM, CDR2 ANQGSEA, per germline. The CDR3 extends over 18 amino acids. The chain's CDR3 is CSVEGRVPGQESSYEQYF. The CDR3, as DNA: TGCAGCGTTGAAGGGAGAGTCCCCGGACAGGAGAGCTCCTACGAGCAGTACTTC.

The genes are TRBV5-1 and TRBJ2-3; D possibly corresponds to TRBD1 (5 bases). The CDR3 is made up of 12 amino acids. CDR1 and CDR2 (germline): SGHRS, YFSETQ. The V end was cut by 7 bases, the J end by 6 bases, with 12 bases between. In nucleotides, the CDR3 is TGCGCCAGCTCCGAGAAGGGGGATACGCAGTATTTT. This sequence encodes CASSEKGDTQYF.

This chain connects TRBV9 to TRBJ1-4, with D uncertain. Trimming removed 4 bases from V and 8 bases from J, with 15 bases in between. CDR1 is SGDLS and CDR2 is YYNGEE in the germline V gene. The CDR3 loop spans 14 amino acids. Here the CDR3 reads CASSPEALREKLFF. The CDR3 nucleotides are TGTGCCAGCAGCCCGGAGGCCCTGAGGGAAAAACTGTTTTTT.

V is TRBV12-5 and J is TRBJ1-5; D uncertain. V gave up 5 bases and J gave up 4 bases, with 18 bases separating them. Germline CDR1 LGHNT, CDR2 FRNRAP. The CDR3 sequence is 16 residues long. In DNA, the CDR3 is TGTGCTAGTGGTCCCCCCGACCAGGCTTTAAATCAGCCCCAGCATTTT. It codes for CASGPPDQALNQPQHF.

V is TRBV18 and J is TRBJ2-6; D ambiguous. The CDR3 consists of 16 residues. Germline loops: CDR1 KGHSH, CDR2 LQKENI. Trimming cost V 3 bases and J 0 bases, with 9 bases left between them. The CDR3 loop reads CASSPVALSGANVLTF. CDR3 coding DNA: TGTGCCAGCTCACCTGTGGCCCTCTCTGGGGCCAACGTCCTGACTTTC.

This rearrangement joins TRBV4-2 to TRBJ1-2; tentatively, D is TRBD1 (6 bases). Germline CDR1 is LGHNA and CDR2 is YNFKEQ. Trimming left V 0 bases short and J 2 bases short, with 16 bases between. The CDR3 loop spans 17 amino acids. CDR3 sequence reads: CASSQDSAGTQNYGYTF. In DNA form, the CDR3 reads TGTGCCAGCAGCCAAGACTCCGCCGGGACACAAAACTATGGCTACACCTTC.

The CDR3 DNA is TGTGCCAGCAGCCTCAGGGACATGCGCTACGAGCAGTACTTC. Protein: CASSLRDMRYEQYF. This chain links TRBV28 with TRBJ2-7, with D perhaps TRBD1 (6 bases). The CDR3 covers 14 residues. CDR1 is MDHEN and CDR2 is SYDVKM in the germline V gene. The ends were cut back, 6 bases at V and 3 bases at J, with 15 bases in the middle.

This sequence joins TRBV11-3 and TRBJ2-7; TRBD2 is a possible D gene (5 bases). The CDR3 runs to 13 residues. Trimming stripped 2 bases from V and 2 bases from J, with 7 bases between. Per the germline V gene, CDR1 is SGHNT and CDR2 is YENEEA. The CDR3 is CASSLTAAYEQYF. The CDR3 nucleotides are TGTGCCAGCAGCTTAACAGCGGCCTACGAGCAGTACTTC. Full variable domain (outside the CDR3, taken from reference TRBV11-3 and TRBJ2-7): EAGVVQSPRYKIIEKKQPVAFWCNPISGHNTLYWYLQNLGQGPELLIRYENEEAVDDSQLPKDRFSAERLKGVDSTLKIQPAELGDSAVYLCASSLTAAYEQYFGPGTRLTVT.